Presented here are 10 T cell receptor beta chains from one specimen sequenced in a study of shared clonotypes between healthy human individuals. Profiling relied on immunoSEQ multiplex PCR, and the TCRdb table lists in-frame clones only, not all of them. This sample has some 2,000,000 clones, with roughly 94% found just once. The naive CD8 population came from CD45RO-negative cells selected for CCR7, without terminally differentiated effector memory CD45RA+ cells. The sequenced sample consisted of naive CD8+ T cells sorted from blood. These receptors originate from a man aged 18 to 30 in good health.

This clone appeared a single time. The CDR3 DNA is TGTGCTAGTGGTTTGGTAAGAGAATCTGAGCAGTTCTTC. This translates into CASGLVRESEQFF. The rearrangement links TRBV12-5 to TRBJ2-1, with D unclear. The CDR3 covers 13 residues. Germline V gene data show CDR1 as LGHNT and CDR2 as FRNRAP. Trimming pared 0 bases from V and 9 bases from J, leaving 9 bases between.

The chain carries TRBV7-8 and TRBJ2-4, with D uncertain. CDR1 SGHVS and CDR2 FQNEAQ come from the germline V gene. The CDR3 spans 14 residues. V gave up 1 base and J gave up 6 bases, with 10 bases separating them. The CDR3 DNA follows: TGTGCCAGCAGCTTAGATGGCAGTATAAACATTCAGTACTTC. This encodes CASSLDGSINIQYF.

This clone was observed a handful of times. The chain joins TRBV6-6 to TRBJ2-6, with D unclear. Trimming shortened V by 11 bases and J by 0 bases, and 8 bases separated the two germline ends. The CDR3 runs to 13 residues. CDR1 MNHNY and CDR2 SVGAGI come from the germline V gene (reference sequence). The CDR3 DNA reads as TGTGCCTGCTCCAGCTCTGGGGCCAACGTCCTGACTTTC. It translates to CACSSSGANVLTF.

This rearrangement joins TRBV5-6 to TRBJ1-2; no clear D gene. The CDR3 has 15 residues. Deletions cut 4 bases from V and 7 bases from J, with 20 bases between. Germline lookup yields CDR1 SGHDT and CDR2 YYEEEE. The CDR3: CASSPTSDPSPGYTF. In DNA, the CDR3 is TGTGCCAGCAGCCCAACCTCGGACCCCTCTCCTGGCTACACCTTC. Drawing the rest from reference TRBV5-6 and TRBJ1-2, the complete variable domain is DAGVTQSPTHLIKTRGQQVTLRCSPKSGHDTVSWYQQALGQGPQFIFQYYEEEERQRGNFPDRFSGHQFPNYSSELNVNALLLGDSALYLCASSPTSDPSPGYTFGSGTRLTVV.

The CDR3 loop is CASSPPRGLAGWDTQYF. CDR3 DNA sequence: TGTGCCAGCAGCCCTCCTCGGGGGTTAGCGGGGTGGGATACGCAGTATTTT. The rearrangement uses TRBV7-6 and TRBJ2-3; 8 nucleotides match TRBD2. Looked up from germline, CDR1 is SGHVS and CDR2 is FNYEAQ. V trimming: 5 bases; J trimming: 6 bases; junction bases outside the gene matches: 16. The CDR3 is made up of 17 amino acids.

The rearrangement joins TRBV5-1 to TRBJ2-3; TRBD1 matches 10 bases. Germline V CDR1 and CDR2: SGHRS, YFSETQ. J was trimmed by 2 bases and V by 4 bases; bases with no gene match: 13. This CDR3 contains 18 residues. CDR3 coding DNA: TGCGCCAGCAGCACCGGGACAGGGGAGGGATTAGTCACAGATACGCAGTATTTT. Protein: CASSTGTGEGLVTDTQYF.

Here the CDR3 DNA reads TGTGCCAGTAGTATGCCTCAGGGAGTGATTGGCAATGAGCAGTTCTTC. Encoded protein: CASSMPQGVIGNEQFF. The chain joins TRBV19 to TRBJ2-1; tentatively, D is TRBD1 or TRBD2 (5 bases each). The V and J ends lost 3 bases and 6 bases respectively, with 18 bases between them. Germline V lookup: CDR1 LNHDA, CDR2 SQIVND (reference sequence). There are 16 residues in the CDR3.

This clone was seen a handful of times. The DNA for the CDR3 is TGTGCCATTAACACAGGTTCCTATGGCTACACCTTC. It codes for CAINTGSYGYTF. V and J are TRBV10-3 and TRBJ1-2, with a tentative D call TRBD1 (5 bases). V was shortened by 9 bases and J by 4 bases, with 12 bases between the two germline ends. This CDR3 has 12 amino acids. The germline V gene encodes CDR1 ENHRY and CDR2 SYGVKD.

Of note for this clone: Other DNA sequences from this sample encode an identical CDR3 as well. The chain uses TRBV5-6 and TRBJ2-7, with a weak D call TRBD2 (6 bases). The CDR3 has 12 amino acids. Trimming removed 7 bases from V and 1 base from J, with 9 bases in between. Looked up from germline, CDR1 is SGHDT and CDR2 is YYEEEE. The CDR3 sequence is CASSGGSYEQYF. The CDR3 coding sequence is TGTGCCAGCTCTGGAGGGTCCTACGAGCAGTACTTC.

The V and J genes are TRBV5-8 and TRBJ1-4; 7 bases fit TRBD1. Germline trimming cut 5 bases from V and 4 bases from J; bases unmatched to any gene: 8. The CDR3 has 15 amino acids. The V gene's germline CDR1 is SGHTS and CDR2 YDEGEE. The CDR3 sequence: CASSQAGTDNEKLFF. CDR3 sequence (DNA): TGTGCCAGCAGTCAGGCCGGGACAGATAATGAAAAACTGTTTTTT.